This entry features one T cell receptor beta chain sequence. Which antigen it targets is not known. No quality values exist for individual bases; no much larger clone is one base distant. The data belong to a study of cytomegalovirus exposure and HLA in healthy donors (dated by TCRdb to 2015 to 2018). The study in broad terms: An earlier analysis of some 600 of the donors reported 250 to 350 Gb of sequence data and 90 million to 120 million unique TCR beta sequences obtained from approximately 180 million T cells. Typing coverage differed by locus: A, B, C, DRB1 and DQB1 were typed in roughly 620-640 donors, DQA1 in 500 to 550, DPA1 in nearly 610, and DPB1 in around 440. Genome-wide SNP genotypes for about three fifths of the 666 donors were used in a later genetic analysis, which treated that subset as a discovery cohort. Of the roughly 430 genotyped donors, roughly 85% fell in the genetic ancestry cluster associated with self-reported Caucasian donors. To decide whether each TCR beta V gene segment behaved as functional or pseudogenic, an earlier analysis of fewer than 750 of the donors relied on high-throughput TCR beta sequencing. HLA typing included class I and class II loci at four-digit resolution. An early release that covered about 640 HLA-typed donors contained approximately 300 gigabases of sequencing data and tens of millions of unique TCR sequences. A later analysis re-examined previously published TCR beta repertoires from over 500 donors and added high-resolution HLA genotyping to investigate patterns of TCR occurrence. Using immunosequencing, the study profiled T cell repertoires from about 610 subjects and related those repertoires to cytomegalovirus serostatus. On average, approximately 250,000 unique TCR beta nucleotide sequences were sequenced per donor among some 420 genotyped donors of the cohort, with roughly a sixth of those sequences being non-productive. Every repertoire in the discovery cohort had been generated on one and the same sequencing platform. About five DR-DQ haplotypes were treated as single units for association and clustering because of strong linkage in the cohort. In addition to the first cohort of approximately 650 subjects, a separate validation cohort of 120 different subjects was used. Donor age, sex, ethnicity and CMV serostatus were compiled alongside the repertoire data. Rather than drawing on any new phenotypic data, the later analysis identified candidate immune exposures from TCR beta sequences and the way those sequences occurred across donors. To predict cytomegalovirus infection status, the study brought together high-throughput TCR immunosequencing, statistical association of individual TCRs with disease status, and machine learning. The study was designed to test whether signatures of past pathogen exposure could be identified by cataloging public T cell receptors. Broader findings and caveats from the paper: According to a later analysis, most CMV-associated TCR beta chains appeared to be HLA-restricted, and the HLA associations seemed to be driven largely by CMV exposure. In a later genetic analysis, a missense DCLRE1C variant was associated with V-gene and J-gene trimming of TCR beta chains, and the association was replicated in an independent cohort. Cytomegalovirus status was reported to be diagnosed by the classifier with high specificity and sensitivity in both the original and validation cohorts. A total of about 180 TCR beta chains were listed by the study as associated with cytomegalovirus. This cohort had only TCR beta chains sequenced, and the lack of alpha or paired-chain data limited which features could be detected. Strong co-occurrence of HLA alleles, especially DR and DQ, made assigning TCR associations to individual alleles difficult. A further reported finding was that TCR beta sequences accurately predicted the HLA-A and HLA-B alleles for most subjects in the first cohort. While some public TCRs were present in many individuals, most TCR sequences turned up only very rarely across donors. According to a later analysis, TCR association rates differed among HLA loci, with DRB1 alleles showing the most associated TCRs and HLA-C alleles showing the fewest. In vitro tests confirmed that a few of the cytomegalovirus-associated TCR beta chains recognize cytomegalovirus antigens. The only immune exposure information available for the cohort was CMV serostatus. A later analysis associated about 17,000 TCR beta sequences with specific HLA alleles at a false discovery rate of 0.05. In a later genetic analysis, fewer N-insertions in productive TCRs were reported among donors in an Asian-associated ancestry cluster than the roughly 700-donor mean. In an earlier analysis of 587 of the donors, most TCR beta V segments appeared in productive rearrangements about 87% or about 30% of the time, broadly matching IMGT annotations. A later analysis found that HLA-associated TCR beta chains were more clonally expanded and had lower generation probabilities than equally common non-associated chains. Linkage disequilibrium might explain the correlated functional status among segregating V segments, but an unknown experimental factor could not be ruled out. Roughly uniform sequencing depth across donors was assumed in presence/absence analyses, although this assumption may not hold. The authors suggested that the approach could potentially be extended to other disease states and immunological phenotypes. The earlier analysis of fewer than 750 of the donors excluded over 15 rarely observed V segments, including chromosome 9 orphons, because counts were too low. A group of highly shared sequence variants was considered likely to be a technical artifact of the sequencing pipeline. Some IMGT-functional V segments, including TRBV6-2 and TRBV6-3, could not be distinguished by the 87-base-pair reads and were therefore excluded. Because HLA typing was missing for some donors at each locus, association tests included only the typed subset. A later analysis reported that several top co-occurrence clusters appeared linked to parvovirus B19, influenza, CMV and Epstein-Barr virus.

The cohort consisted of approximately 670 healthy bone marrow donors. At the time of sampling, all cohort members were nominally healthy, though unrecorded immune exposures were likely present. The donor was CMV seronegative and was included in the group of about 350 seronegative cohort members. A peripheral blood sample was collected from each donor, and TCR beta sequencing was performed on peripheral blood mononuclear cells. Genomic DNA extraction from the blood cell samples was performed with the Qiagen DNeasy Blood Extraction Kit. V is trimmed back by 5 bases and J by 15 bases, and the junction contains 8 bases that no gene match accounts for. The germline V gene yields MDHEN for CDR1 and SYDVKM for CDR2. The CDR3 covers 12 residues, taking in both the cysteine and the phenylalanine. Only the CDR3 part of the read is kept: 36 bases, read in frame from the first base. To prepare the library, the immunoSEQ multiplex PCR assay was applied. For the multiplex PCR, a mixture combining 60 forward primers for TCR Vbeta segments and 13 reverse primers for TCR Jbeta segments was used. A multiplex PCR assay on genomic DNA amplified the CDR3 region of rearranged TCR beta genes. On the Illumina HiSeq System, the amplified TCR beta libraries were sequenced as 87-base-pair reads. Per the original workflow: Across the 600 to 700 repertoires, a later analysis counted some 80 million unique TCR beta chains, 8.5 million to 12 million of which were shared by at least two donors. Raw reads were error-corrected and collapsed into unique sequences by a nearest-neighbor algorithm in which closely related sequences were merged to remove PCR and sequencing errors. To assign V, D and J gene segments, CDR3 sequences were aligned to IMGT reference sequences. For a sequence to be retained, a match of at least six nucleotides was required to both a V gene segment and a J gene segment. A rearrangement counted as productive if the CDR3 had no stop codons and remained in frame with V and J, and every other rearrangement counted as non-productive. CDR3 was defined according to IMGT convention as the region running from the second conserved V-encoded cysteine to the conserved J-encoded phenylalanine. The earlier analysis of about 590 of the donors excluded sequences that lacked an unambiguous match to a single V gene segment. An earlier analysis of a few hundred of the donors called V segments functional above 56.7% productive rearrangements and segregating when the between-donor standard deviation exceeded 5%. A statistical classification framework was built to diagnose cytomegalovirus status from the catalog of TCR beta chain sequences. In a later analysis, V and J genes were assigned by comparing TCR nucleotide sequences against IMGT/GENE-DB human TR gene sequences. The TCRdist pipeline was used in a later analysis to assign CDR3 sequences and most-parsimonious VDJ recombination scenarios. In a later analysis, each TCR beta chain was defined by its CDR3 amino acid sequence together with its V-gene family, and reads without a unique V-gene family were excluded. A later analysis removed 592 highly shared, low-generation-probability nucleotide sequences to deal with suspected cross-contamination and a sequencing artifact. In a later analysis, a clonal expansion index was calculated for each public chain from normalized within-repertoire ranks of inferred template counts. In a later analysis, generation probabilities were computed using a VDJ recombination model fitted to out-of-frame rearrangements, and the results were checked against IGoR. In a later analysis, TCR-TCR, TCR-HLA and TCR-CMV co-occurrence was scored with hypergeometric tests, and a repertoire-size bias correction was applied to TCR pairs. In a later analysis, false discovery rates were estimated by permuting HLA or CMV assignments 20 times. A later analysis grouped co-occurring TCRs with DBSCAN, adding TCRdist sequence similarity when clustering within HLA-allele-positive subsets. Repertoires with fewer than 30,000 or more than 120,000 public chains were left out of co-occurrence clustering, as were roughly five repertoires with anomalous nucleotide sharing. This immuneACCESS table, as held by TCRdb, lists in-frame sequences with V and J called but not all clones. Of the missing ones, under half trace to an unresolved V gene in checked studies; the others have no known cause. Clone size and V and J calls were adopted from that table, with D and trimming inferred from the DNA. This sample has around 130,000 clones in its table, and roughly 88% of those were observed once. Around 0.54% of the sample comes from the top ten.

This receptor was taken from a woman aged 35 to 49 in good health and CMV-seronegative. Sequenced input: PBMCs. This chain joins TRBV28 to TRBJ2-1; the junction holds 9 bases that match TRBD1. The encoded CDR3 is CASSQIPGQGFF. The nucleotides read TGTGCCAGCAGTCAAATCCCGGGACAGGGGTTCTTC.